This T cell receptor (beta chain) is drawn from a study of CD8 T cells in Susac syndrome. Reverse transcription of 0.5 to 1 ug RNA used random hexamers. The immunoSEQ assay covered 54 Vbeta and 13 Jbeta segments for CDR3. TCRdb called the immunoSEQ multiplex PCR reads again in MiXCR, with one record for every CDR3 protein. The table has about 160,000 distinct CDR3 sequences, 94% seen once. Study results and limitations: The authors acknowledged that the study's TCR sequencing and HLA analysis involved relatively few individuals.

This CDR3 has 16 residues. Germline-derived CDR1 and CDR2 are SGHRS and YFSETQ. V was trimmed by 4 bases and J by 0 bases, leaving 13 bases between them. Comment on this clonotype: Its antigen remains unidentified.

The T cells that were sequenced for TCR beta were CD8+ and CD4+ cells from blood. Patients with stable or active relapsing-remitting disease, all of them treatment-naive, made up the multiple sclerosis controls. The sequence came from a human donor with multiple sclerosis. J is TRBJ2-2 and V is TRBV5-1; D unresolved. Sample: CD4+ T cells from PBMCs. CDR3: CASSPDQVPNTGELFF. CDR3 bases: TGCGCCAGCAGCCCCGACCAGGTTCCGAACACCGGGGAGCTGTTTTTT.